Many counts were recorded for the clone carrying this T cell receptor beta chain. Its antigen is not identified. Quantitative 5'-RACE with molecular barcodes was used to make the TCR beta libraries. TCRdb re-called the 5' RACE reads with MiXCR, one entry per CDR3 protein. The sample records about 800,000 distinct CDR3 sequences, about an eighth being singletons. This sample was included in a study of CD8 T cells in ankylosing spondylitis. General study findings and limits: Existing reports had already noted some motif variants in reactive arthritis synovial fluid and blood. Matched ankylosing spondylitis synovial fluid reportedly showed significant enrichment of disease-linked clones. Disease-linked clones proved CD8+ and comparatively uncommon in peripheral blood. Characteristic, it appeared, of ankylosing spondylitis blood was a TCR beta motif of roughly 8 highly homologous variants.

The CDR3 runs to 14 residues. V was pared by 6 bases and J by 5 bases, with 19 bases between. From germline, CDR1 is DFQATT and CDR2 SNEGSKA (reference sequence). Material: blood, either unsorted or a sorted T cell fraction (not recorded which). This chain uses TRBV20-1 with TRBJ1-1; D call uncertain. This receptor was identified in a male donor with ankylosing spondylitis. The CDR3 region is CSASDGREGTEAFF. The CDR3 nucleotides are TGCAGTGCCTCCGATGGGAGGGAGGGTACTGAAGCTTTCTTT.